The clone carrying this TCR beta chain was detected many times. Antigen specificity is unknown. A read error may account for a junction end that differs from germline. Russia was home to the donors, healthy Caucasian individuals aged 6 to 90. The sample, 7.5 to 10 milliliters of peripheral blood, was drawn from each donor. The germline V gene encodes CDR1 LGHDT and CDR2 YNNKEL (reference sequence). The CDR3 extends over 13 amino acids. For the second PCR, which ran for roughly 7 to 11 cycles, a sample-barcoded 5' primer and a J-beta primer mix were used. The template-switch adaptor, which had 12 random nucleotides, put a tag on each cDNA molecule. TCRdb used MiXCR to reprocess the 5' RACE reads, holding one entry per CDR3 protein. This table holds about 1.8 million distinct CDR3 sequences, roughly 52% found once. This entry comes from a study of blood T cells in healthy people across ages. Study outcomes and limitations: Unsorted PBMC material precluded a definitive naive versus antigen-experienced comparison.

The clonotype was recovered from a woman aged 40 to 55 in good health. The source material was blood. V gene TRBV3-1 combines with J gene TRBJ2-5, with D possibly TRBD2 on 5 matching bases. The CDR3 DNA reads as TGCGCCAGCAGCCAACGAGGGCGAGAGACCCAGTACTTC. It is translated as CASSQRGRETQYF.